This is a list of T cell receptor beta chains from one sample in a study of cytomegalovirus exposure and HLA in healthy donors. This table comes from immunoSEQ multiplex PCR, and its TCRdb copy is limited to in-frame clones, with some not included. This sample carries under 150,000 clones, 73% of them seen once, and the ten largest clones take around 14%. Sequencing input: PBMCs. The source of these receptors is a human donor in good health. Each CDR3 is given without its conserved first and last residue. Fields, in order: D gene, V gene, J gene, CDR3 protein. The D gene is left open where the match is weak.

D gene: TRBD1
V gene: TRBV9
J gene: TRBJ2-2
CDR3 protein: ASSHTIVQGATGELF

D gene: -
V gene: TRBV4-1
J gene: TRBJ2-7
CDR3 protein: ASSQDEAAGSYEQY

D gene: -
V gene: TRBV28
J gene: TRBJ2-5
CDR3 protein: ASTTLGRQETQY

D gene: -
V gene: TRBV13
J gene: TRBJ2-1
CDR3 protein: ASSPPDSNEQF

D gene: -
V gene: TRBV2
J gene: TRBJ1-2
CDR3 protein: ASFFGSYGYT

D gene: TRBD1
V gene: TRBV19
J gene: TRBJ1-1
CDR3 protein: ASSIRGQRTTEAF

D gene: TRBD1
V gene: TRBV18
J gene: TRBJ1-2
CDR3 protein: ASSPTGDGYT

D gene: TRBD1
V gene: TRBV11-3
J gene: TRBJ2-7
CDR3 protein: ASSLTQGNEQY

D gene: TRBD2
V gene: TRBV7-3
J gene: TRBJ2-2
CDR3 protein: ASSPSGGGTGELF

D gene: -
V gene: TRBV6-4
J gene: TRBJ2-3
CDR3 protein: ASSDSPGRAQY

D gene: TRBD2
V gene: TRBV6-1
J gene: TRBJ2-3
CDR3 protein: ASQGRGNTDTQY

D gene: -
V gene: TRBV19
J gene: TRBJ1-2
CDR3 protein: ASSLRGTQSNYGYT

D gene: TRBD1
V gene: TRBV6-5
J gene: TRBJ2-5
CDR3 protein: ASSFTAGQDQETQY

D gene: -
V gene: TRBV4-1
J gene: TRBJ2-5
CDR3 protein: ASSPSQGEETQY

D gene: -
V gene: TRBV5-1
J gene: TRBJ2-3
CDR3 protein: ASSSLAQGGTQY

D gene: -
V gene: TRBV28
J gene: TRBJ1-1
CDR3 protein: ASHPTGGKAF

D gene: -
V gene: TRBV23-1
J gene: TRBJ1-5
CDR3 protein: NLGGLGSNQPQH

D gene: TRBD2
V gene: TRBV5-1
J gene: TRBJ2-7
CDR3 protein: ASSLVLAGVKEQY

D gene: TRBD2
V gene: TRBV5-1
J gene: TRBJ2-5
CDR3 protein: ASSLEASGRAQTQY

D gene: TRBD2
V gene: TRBV2
J gene: TRBJ2-5
CDR3 protein: ASRAGTSGSRETQY

D gene: TRBD2
V gene: TRBV28
J gene: TRBJ2-3
CDR3 protein: ASRPEVGAGAFTQY

D gene: TRBD2
V gene: TRBV10-3
J gene: TRBJ2-1
CDR3 protein: AISESLGGRSHEQF

D gene: -
V gene: TRBV29-1
J gene: TRBJ2-7
CDR3 protein: SAQGVGSYEQY

D gene: -
V gene: TRBV7-8
J gene: TRBJ2-3
CDR3 protein: ASSPRSHTQY

D gene: -
V gene: TRBV7-3
J gene: -
CDR3 protein: ASSSLPYEQY

D gene: -
V gene: TRBV6-6
J gene: TRBJ2-1
CDR3 protein: ASQGVEQF

D gene: -
V gene: TRBV2
J gene: TRBJ2-3
CDR3 protein: ASSDQVKDTQY

D gene: -
V gene: TRBV6-1
J gene: TRBJ1-3
CDR3 protein: ASSRLVAGNTIY

D gene: -
V gene: TRBV4-1
J gene: TRBJ1-3
CDR3 protein: ASSQALRDSGNTIY

D gene: TRBD1
V gene: TRBV30
J gene: TRBJ1-1
CDR3 protein: AWGTGNTEAF

D gene: -
V gene: TRBV7-2
J gene: TRBJ2-5
CDR3 protein: ASSLARDKPSETQY

D gene: TRBD1
V gene: TRBV27
J gene: TRBJ1-1
CDR3 protein: ASSPGTVTEAF

D gene: -
V gene: TRBV6-1
J gene: TRBJ1-6
CDR3 protein: ASKGAPRVNSPLH

D gene: -
V gene: TRBV27
J gene: TRBJ2-1
CDR3 protein: ASSLWGGHNEQF

D gene: TRBD2
V gene: TRBV5-4
J gene: TRBJ2-5
CDR3 protein: ASGTSGGTQETQY

D gene: -
V gene: TRBV6-1
J gene: -
CDR3 protein: ASRELTRPYYEQY

D gene: TRBD2
V gene: TRBV2
J gene: TRBJ2-1
CDR3 protein: ASSELAGVDEQF

D gene: TRBD1
V gene: TRBV10-2
J gene: TRBJ1-1
CDR3 protein: ASGGTGWDTEAF

D gene: -
V gene: TRBV5-4
J gene: TRBJ2-7
CDR3 protein: ASSPGQVRYEQY

D gene: -
V gene: TRBV5-4
J gene: TRBJ1-2
CDR3 protein: ASSLFWPGQGYT

D gene: TRBD1
V gene: TRBV28
J gene: TRBJ2-1
CDR3 protein: ASSLSHRGVSNEQF

D gene: -
V gene: TRBV2
J gene: TRBJ1-2
CDR3 protein: ASSPLGGGYT